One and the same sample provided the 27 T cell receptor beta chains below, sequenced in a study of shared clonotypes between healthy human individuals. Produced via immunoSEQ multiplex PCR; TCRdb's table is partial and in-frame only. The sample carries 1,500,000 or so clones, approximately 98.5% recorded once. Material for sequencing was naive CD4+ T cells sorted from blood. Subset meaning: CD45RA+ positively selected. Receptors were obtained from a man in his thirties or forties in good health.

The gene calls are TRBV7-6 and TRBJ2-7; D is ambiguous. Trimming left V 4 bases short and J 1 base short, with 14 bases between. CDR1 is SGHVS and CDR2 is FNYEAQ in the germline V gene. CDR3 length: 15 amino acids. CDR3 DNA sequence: TGTGCCAGCAGCTCGGATCCGCCTATGTCCTACGAGCAGTACTTC. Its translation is CASSSDPPMSYEQYF.

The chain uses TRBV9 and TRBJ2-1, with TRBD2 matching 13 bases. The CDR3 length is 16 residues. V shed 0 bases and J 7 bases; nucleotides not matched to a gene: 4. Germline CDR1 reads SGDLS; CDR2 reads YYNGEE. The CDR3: CASSVALAGGPNEQFF. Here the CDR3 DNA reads TGTGCCAGCAGCGTAGCACTAGCGGGAGGGCCGAATGAGCAGTTCTTC. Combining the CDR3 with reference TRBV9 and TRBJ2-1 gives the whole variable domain DSGVTQTPKHLITATGQRVTLRCSPRSGDLSVYWYQQSLDQGLQFLIQYYNGEERAKGNILERFSAQQFPDLHSELNLSSLELGDSALYFCASSVALAGGPNEQFFGPGTRLTVL.

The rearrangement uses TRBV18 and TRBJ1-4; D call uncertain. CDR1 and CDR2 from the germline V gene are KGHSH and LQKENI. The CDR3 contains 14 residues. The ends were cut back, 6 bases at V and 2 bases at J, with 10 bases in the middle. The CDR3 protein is CASSAPWTNEKLFF. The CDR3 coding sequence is TGTGCCAGCTCCGCTCCATGGACTAATGAAAAACTGTTTTTT.

The CDR3: CASSSGQGTYEQYF. The CDR3 nucleotides read TGTGCCAGCAGCTCCGGACAGGGTACTTACGAGCAGTACTTC. This rearrangement joins TRBV7-6 to TRBJ2-7; 8 nucleotides agree with TRBD1. The CDR3 runs to 14 residues. Germline CDR1 reads SGHVS; CDR2 reads FNYEAQ. V lost 4 bases, J lost 4 bases, and 6 bases stayed unmatched. Based on the CDR3 plus reference TRBV7-6 and TRBJ2-7, the full variable domain is GAGVSQSPRYKVTKRGQDVALRCDPISGHVSLYWYRQALGQGPEFLTYFNYEAQQDKSGLPNDRFSAERPEGSISTLTIQRTEQRDSAMYRCASSSGQGTYEQYFGPGTRLTVT.

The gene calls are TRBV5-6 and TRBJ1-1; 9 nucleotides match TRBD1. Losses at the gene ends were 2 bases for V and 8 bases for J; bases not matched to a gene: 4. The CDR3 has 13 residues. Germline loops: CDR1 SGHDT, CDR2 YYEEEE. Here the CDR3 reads CASSFYRGLEAFF. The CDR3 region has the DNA TGTGCCAGCAGCTTTTACAGGGGGCTGGAAGCTTTCTTT.

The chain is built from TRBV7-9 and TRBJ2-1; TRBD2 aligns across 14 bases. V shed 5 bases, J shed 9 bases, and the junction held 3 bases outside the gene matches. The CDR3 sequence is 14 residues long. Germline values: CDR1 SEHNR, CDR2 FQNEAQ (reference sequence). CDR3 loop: CASSQGLAGAEQFF. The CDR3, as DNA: TGTGCCAGCAGCCAGGGACTAGCGGGAGCTGAGCAGTTCTTC. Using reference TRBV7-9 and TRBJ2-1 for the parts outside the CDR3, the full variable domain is DTGVSQNPRHKITKRGQNVTFRCDPISEHNRLYWYRQTLGQGPEFLTYFQNEAQLEKSRLLSDRFSAERPKGSFSTLEIQRTEQGDSAMYLCASSQGLAGAEQFFGPGTRLTVL.

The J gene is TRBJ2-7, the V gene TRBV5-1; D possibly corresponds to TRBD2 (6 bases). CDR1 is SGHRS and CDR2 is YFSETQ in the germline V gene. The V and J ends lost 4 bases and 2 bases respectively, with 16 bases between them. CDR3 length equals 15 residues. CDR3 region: CASSNLEEGTYEQYF. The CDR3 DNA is TGCGCCAGCAGCAATTTGGAGGAGGGAACCTACGAGCAGTACTTC.

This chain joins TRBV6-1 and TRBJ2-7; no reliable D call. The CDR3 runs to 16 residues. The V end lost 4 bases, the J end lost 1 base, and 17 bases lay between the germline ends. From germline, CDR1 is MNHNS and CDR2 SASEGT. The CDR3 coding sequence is TGTGCCAGCAGTGCCCTTGCTGGGTTCGGATCCTACGAGCAGTACTTC. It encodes CASSALAGFGSYEQYF.

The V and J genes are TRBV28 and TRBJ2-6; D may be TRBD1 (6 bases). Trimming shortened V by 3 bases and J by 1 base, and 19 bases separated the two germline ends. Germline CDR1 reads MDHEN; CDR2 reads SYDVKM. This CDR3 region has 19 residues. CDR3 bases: TGTGCCAGCAGTTTGGACAGTCGGTGGGGTTTTTCTGGGGCCAACGTCCTGACTTTC. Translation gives CASSLDSRWGFSGANVLTF. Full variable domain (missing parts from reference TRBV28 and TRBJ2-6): DVKVTQSSRYLVKRTGEKVFLECVQDMDHENMFWYRQDPGLGLRLIYFSYDVKMKEKGDIPEGYSVSREKKERFSLILESASTNQTSMYLCASSLDSRWGFSGANVLTFGAGSRLTVL.

The CDR3 loop is CASTGQVNYGYTF. DNA of the CDR3: TGTGCCAGCACCGGACAGGTTAACTATGGCTACACCTTC. This chain joins TRBV11-2 and TRBJ1-2, with 7 nucleotides matching TRBD1. The CDR3 is 13 residues long. CDR1 and CDR2 from the germline V gene are SGHAT and FQNNGV. Trimming cost V 7 bases and J 1 base; bases outside gene matches: 3.

The CDR3 protein is CASSMDRDQPQHF. In nucleotides, the CDR3 is TGTGCCAGCAGCATGGACAGGGATCAGCCCCAGCATTTT. The chain is built from TRBV14 and TRBJ1-5; 8 bases align to TRBD1. In germline, CDR1 is SGHDN, CDR2 FVKESK. This CDR3 spans 13 amino acids. V was clipped by 5 bases and J by 5 bases; unmatched bases: 2.

This chain's CDR3 is CASSPTGGTSSNEQFF. In DNA, the CDR3 is TGTGCCAGCTCACCCACGGGGGGCACTAGTTCCAATGAGCAGTTCTTC. The chain combines TRBV18 with TRBJ2-1, with a weak D call TRBD2 (7 bases). The germline V and J ends were trimmed by 3 bases and 6 bases, with 18 bases remaining between them. Germline V lookup: CDR1 KGHSH, CDR2 LQKENI. The CDR3 contains 16 residues.

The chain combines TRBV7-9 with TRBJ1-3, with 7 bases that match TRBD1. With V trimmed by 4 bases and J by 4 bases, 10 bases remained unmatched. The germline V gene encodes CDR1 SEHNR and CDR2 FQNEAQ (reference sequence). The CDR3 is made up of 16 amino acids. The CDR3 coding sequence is TGTGCCAGCAGCTACAGTACCGGGACAGCAGGAAACACCATATATTTT. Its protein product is CASSYSTGTAGNTIYF.

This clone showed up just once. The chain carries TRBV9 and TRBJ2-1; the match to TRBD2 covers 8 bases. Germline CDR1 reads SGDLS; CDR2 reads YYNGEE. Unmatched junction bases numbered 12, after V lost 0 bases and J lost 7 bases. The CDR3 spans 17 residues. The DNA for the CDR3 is TGTGCCAGCAGCGTAGGCCCCCCTACTAGCGGAGGTAATGAGCAGTTCTTC. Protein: CASSVGPPTSGGNEQFF.

CDR3 DNA: TGTGCCAGCAGCAAAGGAACGAACACCGGGGAGCTGTTTTTT. This codes for CASSKGTNTGELFF. The chain joins TRBV9 to TRBJ2-2; D ambiguous. V was shortened by 4 bases and J by 0 bases, with 7 bases between the two germline ends. Germline CDR1 SGDLS, CDR2 YYNGEE. The CDR3 consists of 14 residues. Supplemented by reference TRBV9 and TRBJ2-2, the full variable domain reads DSGVTQTPKHLITATGQRVTLRCSPRSGDLSVYWYQQSLDQGLQFLIQYYNGEERAKGNILERFSAQQFPDLHSELNLSSLELGDSALYFCASSKGTNTGELFFGEGSRLTVL.

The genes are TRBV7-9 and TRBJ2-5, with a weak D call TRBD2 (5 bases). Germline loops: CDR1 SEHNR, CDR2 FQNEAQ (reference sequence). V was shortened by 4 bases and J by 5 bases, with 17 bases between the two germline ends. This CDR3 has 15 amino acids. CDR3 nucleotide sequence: TGTGCCAGCAGCTGGGTTCGGGAAGGCAGGGAGACCCAGTACTTC. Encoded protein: CASSWVREGRETQYF.

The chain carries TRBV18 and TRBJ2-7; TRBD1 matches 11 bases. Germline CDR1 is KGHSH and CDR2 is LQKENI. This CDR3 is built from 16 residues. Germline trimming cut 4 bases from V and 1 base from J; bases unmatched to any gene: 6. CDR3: CASSLPGQGVSYEQYF. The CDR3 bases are TGTGCCAGCTCACTGCCGGGACAGGGGGTTTCCTACGAGCAGTACTTC.

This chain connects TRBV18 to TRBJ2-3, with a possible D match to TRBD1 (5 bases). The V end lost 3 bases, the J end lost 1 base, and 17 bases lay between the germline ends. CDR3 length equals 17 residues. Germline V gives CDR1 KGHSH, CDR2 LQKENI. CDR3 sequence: CASSPSVARVGTDTQYF. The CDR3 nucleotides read TGTGCCAGCTCACCGTCTGTCGCCAGGGTCGGCACAGATACGCAGTATTTT. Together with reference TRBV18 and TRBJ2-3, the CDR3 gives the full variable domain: NAGVMQNPRHLVRRRGQEARLRCSPMKGHSHVYWYRQLPEEGLKFMVYLQKENIIDESGMPKERFSAEFPKEGPSILRIQQVVRGDSAAYFCASSPSVARVGTDTQYFGPGTRLTVL.

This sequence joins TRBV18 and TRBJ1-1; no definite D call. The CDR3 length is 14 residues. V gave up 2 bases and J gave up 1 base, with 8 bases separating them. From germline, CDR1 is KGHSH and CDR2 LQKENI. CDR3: CASSPIGWNTEAFF. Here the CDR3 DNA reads TGTGCCAGCTCACCAATCGGGTGGAACACTGAAGCTTTCTTT. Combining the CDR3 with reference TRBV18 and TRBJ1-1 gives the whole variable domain NAGVMQNPRHLVRRRGQEARLRCSPMKGHSHVYWYRQLPEEGLKFMVYLQKENIIDESGMPKERFSAEFPKEGPSILRIQQVVRGDSAAYFCASSPIGWNTEAFFGQGTRLTVV.

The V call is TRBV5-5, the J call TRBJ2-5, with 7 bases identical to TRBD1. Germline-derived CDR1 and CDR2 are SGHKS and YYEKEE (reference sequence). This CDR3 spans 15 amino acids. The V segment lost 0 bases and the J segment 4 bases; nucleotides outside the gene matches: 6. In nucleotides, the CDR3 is TGTGCCAGCAGCTTGGGACCGGGACAGACAGAGACCCAGTACTTC. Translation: CASSLGPGQTETQYF.

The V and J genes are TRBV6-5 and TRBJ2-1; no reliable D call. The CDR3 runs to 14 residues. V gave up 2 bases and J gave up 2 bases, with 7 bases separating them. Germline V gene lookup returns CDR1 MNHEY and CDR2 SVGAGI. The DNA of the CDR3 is TGTGCCAGCAGTTACCCAAGCGCCTACAATGAGCAGTTCTTC. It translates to CASSYPSAYNEQFF.

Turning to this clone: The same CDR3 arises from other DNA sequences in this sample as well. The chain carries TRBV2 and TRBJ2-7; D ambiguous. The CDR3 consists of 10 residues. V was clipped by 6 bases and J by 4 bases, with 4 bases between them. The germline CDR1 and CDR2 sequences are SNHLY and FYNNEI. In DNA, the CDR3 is TGTGCCAGCAGGGAGTACGAGCAGTACTTC. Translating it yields CASREYEQYF.

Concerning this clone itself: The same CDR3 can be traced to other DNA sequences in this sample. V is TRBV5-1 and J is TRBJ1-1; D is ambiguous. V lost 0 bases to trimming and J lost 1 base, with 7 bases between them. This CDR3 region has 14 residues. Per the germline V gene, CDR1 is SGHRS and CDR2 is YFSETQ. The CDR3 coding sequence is TGCGCCAGCAGCTTGGTGACGCCGAACACTGAAGCTTTCTTT. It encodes CASSLVTPNTEAFF. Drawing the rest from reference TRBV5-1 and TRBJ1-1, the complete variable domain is KAGVTQTPRYLIKTRGQQVTLSCSPISGHRSVSWYQQTPGQGLQFLFEYFSETQRNKGNFPGRFSGRQFSNSRSEMNVSTLELGDSALYLCASSLVTPNTEAFFGQGTRLTVV.

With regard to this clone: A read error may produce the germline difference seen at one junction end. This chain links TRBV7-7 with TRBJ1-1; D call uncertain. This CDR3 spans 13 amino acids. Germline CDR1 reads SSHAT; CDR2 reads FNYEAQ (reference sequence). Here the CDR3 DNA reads TGTGCTAGCAGCTCGGACCGTTACACTGAAGCTTTCTTT. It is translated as CASSSDRYTEAFF.

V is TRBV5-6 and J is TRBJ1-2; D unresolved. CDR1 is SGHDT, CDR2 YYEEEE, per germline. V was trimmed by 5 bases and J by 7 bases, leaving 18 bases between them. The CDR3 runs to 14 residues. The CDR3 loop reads CASRRRREWTGYTF. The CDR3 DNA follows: TGTGCCAGCAGGCGAAGGAGGGAATGGACTGGCTACACCTTC.

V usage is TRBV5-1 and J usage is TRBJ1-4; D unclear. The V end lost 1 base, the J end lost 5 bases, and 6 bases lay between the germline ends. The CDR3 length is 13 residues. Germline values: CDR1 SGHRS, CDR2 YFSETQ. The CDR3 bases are TGCGCCAGCAGCTTGATTGGGAATGAAAAACTGTTTTTT. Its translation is CASSLIGNEKLFF.

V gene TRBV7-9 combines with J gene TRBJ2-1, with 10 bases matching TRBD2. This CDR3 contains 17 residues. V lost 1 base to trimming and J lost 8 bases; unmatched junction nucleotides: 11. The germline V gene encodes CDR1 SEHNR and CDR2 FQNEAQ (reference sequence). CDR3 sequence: CASSLGGLAGVFYEQFF. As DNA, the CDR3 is TGTGCCAGCAGCTTAGGGGGGCTAGCGGGAGTTTTCTATGAGCAGTTCTTC.